This is a list of T cell receptor beta chains from one sample in a study of blood T cell repertoires in COVID-19. The protocol was immunoSEQ multiplex PCR, while the TCRdb copy is restricted to in-frame clones and leaves out a portion. The table records approximately 280,000 clones, roughly nine tenths of them present only once. Sequencing was done on a sample of PBMCs or T cells enriched from blood (not recorded which). The receptor source for this set is a young woman who had recovered from COVID-19. CDR3s include the opening cysteine and the closing phenylalanine or tryptophan. A D gene is named only where the DNA matches it firmly. Some rows mark clone size as missing; the rest say once, few, many or name a class of expanded clone.

V	D	size	J	CDR3	DNA
TRBV7-6	TRBD1	.	TRBJ2-3	CASSRDRYTDTQYF	TGTGCCAGCAGCCGGGACAGATACACAGATACGCAGTATTTT
TRBV10-3	.	.	TRBJ1-1	CAITGVGNTEAFF	TGTGCCATCACCGGGGTAGGGAACACTGAAGCTTTCTTT
TRBV20-1	.	few	TRBJ1-1	CSASTAGYTLNTEAFF	TGCAGTGCTAGTACCGCGGGGTATACCTTGAACACTGAAGCTTTCTTT
TRBV7-9	TRBD2	.	TRBJ2-1	CASIPRLAVDNEQFF	TGTGCCAGCATCCCCCGACTAGCGGTTGACAATGAGCAGTTCTTC
TRBV11-3	TRBD1	.	TRBJ2-2	CASSLVGTGGPNTGELFF	TGTGCCAGCAGCTTAGTTGGGACAGGGGGCCCAAACACCGGGGAGCTGTTTTTT
TRBV4-3	TRBD1	.	TRBJ1-2	CASSHGSLGGEGYTF	TGCGCCAGCAGCCACGGGTCCTTAGGGGGCGAGGGCTACACCTTC
TRBV7-9	.	.	TRBJ1-3	CASRFGAGASGNTIYF	TGTGCCAGCAGGTTCGGCGCGGGGGCCTCTGGAAACACCATATATTTT
TRBV11-2	TRBD1	.	TRBJ1-1	CASSLGAFDRVATEAFF	TGTGCCAGCAGCTTAGGGGCTTTCGACAGGGTTGCCACTGAAGCTTTCTTT
TRBV28	TRBD1	few	TRBJ2-1	CASSSGQGRNEQFF	TGTGCCAGCAGTTCAGGACAGGGGAGGAATGAGCAGTTCTTC
TRBV28	TRBD2	once	TRBJ2-1	CASSTRTSGYNEQFF	TGTGCCAGCAGTACCAGGACTAGCGGTTACAATGAGCAGTTCTTC
TRBV28	.	.	TRBJ1-2	CASSFRDLRGYTF	TGTGCCAGCAGTTTTAGGGACTTGCGAGGCTACACCTTC
TRBV2	TRBD1	once	TRBJ1-6	CASRDGDRVRYNSPLHF	TGTGCCAGCAGAGACGGGGACAGGGTCCGTTATAATTCACCCCTCCACTTT
TRBV2	TRBD2	once	TRBJ2-3	CASSEIGLAGPDTQYF	TGTGCCAGCAGTGAAATAGGACTAGCGGGGCCAGATACGCAGTATTTT
TRBV3-1/TRBV3-2	.	.	TRBJ1-5	CASSQGGGNQPQHF	TGTGCCAGCAGCCAGGGGGGAGGCAATCAGCCCCAGCATTTT
TRBV14	.	.	TRBJ2-3	CASSQIRSRGPLAPDTQYF	TGTGCCAGCAGTCAGATTCGAAGTAGAGGGCCCCTGGCCCCAGATACGCAGTATTTT
TRBV5-1	.	.	TRBJ2-7	CASSLRTDYEQYF	TGCGCCAGCAGCCTACGGACAGATTACGAGCAGTACTTC
TRBV27	TRBD1	.	TRBJ2-1	CASRVDRYNEQFF	TGTGCCAGCAGGGTGGACAGGTACAATGAGCAGTTCTTC
TRBV19	.	.	TRBJ1-4	CASSLTEATNEKLFF	TGTGCCAGTAGTCTTACGGAGGCAACTAATGAAAAACTGTTTTTT
TRBV9	TRBD1	.	TRBJ1-2	CASSTGTANLNYGYTF	TGTGCCAGCAGCACCGGGACAGCGAACCTTAACTATGGCTACACCTTC
TRBV5-6	TRBD1	.	TRBJ1-6	CASSRDRAVSPLHF	TGTGCCAGCAGTCGGGACAGGGCAGTATCACCCCTCCACTTT
TRBV18	.	.	TRBJ1-2	CASSPGVWQGLNNYGYTF	TGTGCCAGCTCACCGGGTGTGTGGCAGGGGCTTAATAACTATGGCTACACCTTC
TRBV11-2	TRBD1	.	TRBJ1-2	CASSVDRGTGYTF	TGTGCCAGCAGCGTTGACAGGGGAACTGGCTACACCTTC
TRBV7-2	.	.	TRBJ2-5	CASSLVGSETQYF	TGTGCCAGCAGCTTAGTCGGGAGTGAGACCCAGTACTTC
TRBV29-1	.	.	TRBJ2-3	CSVEAGTDTQYF	TGCAGCGTTGAAGCGGGCACAGATACGCAGTATTTT
TRBV4-1	.	.	TRBJ2-2	CASTEGTTGELFF	TGCGCCAGCACCGAGGGAACTACCGGGGAGCTGTTTTTT
TRBV9	.	.	TRBJ1-5	CASSVEAGAQPQHF	TGTGCCAGCAGCGTAGAGGCGGGGGCACAGCCCCAGCATTTT
TRBV7-3	.	.	TRBJ2-7	CASSLTPGQWDEQYF	TGTGCCAGCAGCTTAACACCTGGACAGTGGGACGAGCAGTACTTC
TRBV10-2	.	.	TRBJ2-3	CASSESSGSDTQYF	TGCGCCAGCAGTGAGTCCAGCGGCTCAGATACGCAGTATTTT
TRBV19	TRBD1	few	TRBJ1-5	CASTATGGRNQPQHF	TGTGCCAGTACCGCGACAGGGGGTCGCAATCAGCCCCAGCATTTT
TRBV7-2	TRBD2	once	TRBJ2-7	CASRSSGAYEQYF	TGTGCCAGCAGATCTAGCGGGGCCTACGAGCAGTACTTC
TRBV6-2/TRBV6-3	.	.	TRBJ1-2	CASSYRQVANYGYTF	TGTGCCAGCAGTTACCGACAGGTAGCTAACTATGGCTACACCTTC
TRBV4-1	TRBD2	.	TRBJ2-1	CASSQEWREGYNEQFF	TGCGCCAGCAGCCAAGAATGGAGGGAGGGATACAATGAGCAGTTCTTC
TRBV2	TRBD1	.	TRBJ1-1	CASSYRGNTEAFF	TGTGCCAGCAGTTACAGGGGAAACACTGAAGCTTTCTTT
TRBV7-2	.	.	TRBJ1-1	CASSLTGKNTEAFF	TGTGCCAGCAGCTTGACAGGAAAGAACACTGAAGCTTTCTTT
TRBV30	TRBD2	few	TRBJ2-7	CAWRGTNSYEQYF	TGTGCCTGGAGGGGGACTAACTCCTACGAGCAGTACTTC
TRBV7-9	TRBD1	once	TRBJ1-1	CASSSWRTGTEAFF	TGTGCCAGCAGCTCTTGGAGGACAGGCACTGAAGCTTTCTTT
TRBV27	.	.	TRBJ1-5	CASGTSEGYSNQPQHF	TGTGCCAGCGGGACTTCGGAGGGATATAGCAATCAGCCCCAGCATTTT
TRBV30	.	once	TRBJ2-5	CAWSVSGETQYF	TGTGCCTGGAGTGTGTCCGGAGAGACCCAGTACTTC
TRBV12-3/TRBV12-4	.	.	TRBJ1-3	CASNSPSGNTIYF	TGTGCCAGCAACTCGCCGTCTGGAAACACCATATATTTT
TRBV5-1	.	.	TRBJ2-3	CASSSRGSTDTQYF	TGCGCCAGCAGCTCACGCGGGAGCACAGATACGCAGTATTTT
TRBV2	TRBD1	.	TRBJ1-3	CASREPGQGSGNTIYF	TGTGCCAGCAGAGAACCGGGACAGGGGAGTGGAAACACCATATATTTT
TRBV27	TRBD1	.	TRBJ1-1	CASSSQGGRTEAFF	TGTGCCAGCAGTTCCCAGGGGGGCCGCACTGAAGCTTTCTTT
TRBV18	.	.	TRBJ1-5	CASSPGRSNQPQHF	TGTGCCAGCTCACCGGGCAGGAGCAATCAGCCCCAGCATTTT
TRBV3-1/TRBV3-2	TRBD2	once	TRBJ2-1	CASSQPLAGINNEQFF	TGTGCCAGCAGCCAGCCCCTAGCGGGCATAAACAATGAGCAGTTCTTC
TRBV7-8	TRBD1	.	TRBJ2-5	CASSPHSGTGGQETQYF	TGTGCCAGCAGCCCCCACTCCGGGACAGGGGGACAAGAGACCCAGTACTTC
TRBV19	.	.	TRBJ1-1	CASSIREEGTEAFF	TGTGCCAGTAGTATTCGAGAGGAAGGCACTGAAGCTTTCTTT
TRBV27	.	.	TRBJ1-3	CASSLAAGNTIYF	TGTGCCAGCAGTTTGGCGGCTGGAAACACCATATATTTT
TRBV6-5	.	.	TRBJ2-7	CASSYSAENYEQYF	TGTGCCAGCAGTTACTCGGCGGAGAACTACGAGCAGTACTTC
TRBV19	TRBD1	.	TRBJ1-4	CASEDRGVGNEKLFF	TGTGCCAGTGAGGACAGGGGCGTTGGTAATGAAAAACTGTTTTTT
TRBV2	TRBD1	few	TRBJ1-1	CASKGQWSVVSEAFF	TGTGCCAGCAAGGGACAGTGGTCAGTAGTATCTGAAGCTTTCTTT
TRBV6-5	.	.	TRBJ2-1	CASTVEQGYNEQFF	TGTGCCAGCACGGTAGAGCAGGGATACAATGAGCAGTTCTTC
TRBV5-4	TRBD2	.	TRBJ2-3	CASSFRGRNTDTQYF	TGTGCCAGCAGCTTCCGCGGGAGGAACACAGATACGCAGTATTTT
TRBV3-1/TRBV3-2	TRBD2	few	TRBJ2-1	CASSQDLASGVYNEQFF	TGTGCCAGCAGCCAAGACCTGGCTAGCGGGGTATACAATGAGCAGTTCTTC
TRBV11-3	.	.	TRBJ2-7	CASSPRGAYEQYF	TGTGCCAGCAGCCCCAGGGGGGCTTACGAGCAGTACTTC
TRBV5-6	.	few	TRBJ2-2	CASSLLAGSSRTGELFF	TGTGCCAGCAGCTTGTTGGCAGGGTCTAGTAGAACCGGGGAGCTGTTTTTT